One T cell receptor beta chain is described in this entry. As yet, its antigen is unknown. Terminally differentiated effector memory CD45RA+ cells were left out of the naive CD8 fraction, which was CD45RO-negative and positively selected for CCR7. Genomic DNA of each subset was evenly split across several immunoSEQ plates. The table came from immunoSEQ multiplex PCR; TCRdb's copy has only in-frame clones and leaves some out. The sample comprises fewer than 1 million clones, 96% of which are singletons, and over 0.2% rests with the top ten. These data are taken from a study of shared clonotypes between healthy human individuals. Whole-study findings and limits: Large sequencing depth failed to make sorted-subset sequencing complete, rarefaction showed. Among non-shared clonotypes, generation probabilities were lower than among those shared by all four donors.

Germline V gene sequence: CDR1 SNHLY, CDR2 FYNNEI. V gave up 6 bases and J gave up 0 bases, with 12 bases separating them. The CDR3 runs 15 residues. Specimen: naive CD8+ T cells sorted from blood. The clonotype comes from a man between 25 and 39 years old in good health. The rearrangement uses TRBV2 and TRBJ1-3; D not resolved. The DNA for the CDR3 is TGTGCCAGCAGGCCCAGGACCAGCTCTGGAAACACCATATATTTT. Amino acids: CASRPRTSSGNTIYF.